One and the same sample provided the 30 T cell receptor beta chains below, sequenced in a study of blood T cell repertoires in COVID-19. The method was immunoSEQ multiplex PCR; TCRdb's version includes in-frame clones alone and lacks a portion of them. Of under 150,000 clones listed, 90% are singletons. Sequencing was performed on peripheral blood. Receptor source: a human donor with active COVID-19. The donor label of this sample is uncertain.

V is TRBV19 and J is TRBJ1-1, with 11 bases fitting TRBD1. Germline-derived CDR1 and CDR2 are LNHDA and SQIVND (reference sequence). Trimming cost V 11 bases and J 4 bases; bases outside gene matches: 9. The CDR3 spans 14 residues. The CDR3 DNA reads TGTGCCGCTGAGGCCGGGACAGGGGGCACTGAAGCTTTCTTT. Translated: CAAEAGTGGTEAFF.

This chain links TRBV5-5 with TRBJ2-3, with D possibly matching TRBD1 (5 bases). Trimming shortened V by 0 bases and J by 4 bases, and 15 bases separated the two germline ends. This CDR3 comprises 16 residues. Per the germline V gene, CDR1 is SGHKS and CDR2 is YYEKEE (reference sequence). CDR3 region: CASSLDAGIVPDTQYF. The CDR3 bases are TGTGCCAGCAGCTTGGATGCAGGGATTGTTCCAGATACGCAGTATTTT.

The rearrangement uses TRBV7-7 and TRBJ2-3, with TRBD1 matching 8 bases. This CDR3 region has 14 residues. V lost 5 bases, J lost 2 bases, and 3 bases stayed unmatched. Germline V gene sequence: CDR1 SSHAT, CDR2 FNYEAQ (reference sequence). DNA of the CDR3: TGTGCCAGCAGCCAGGACAGGGCCACAGATACGCAGTATTTT. Its translation is CASSQDRATDTQYF.

This chain connects TRBV19 to TRBJ2-1; tentatively, D is TRBD1 (5 bases). Deletions cut 4 bases from V and 8 bases from J, with 9 bases between. Germline V gene data show CDR1 as LNHDA and CDR2 as SQIVND (reference sequence). The CDR3 runs 12 residues. This CDR3 reads CASSTGFDEQFF. The CDR3 DNA sequence: TGTGCCAGTAGTACAGGGTTCGATGAGCAGTTCTTC.

V usage is TRBV7-8 and J usage is TRBJ1-1, with a tentative D call TRBD1 (5 bases). CDR1 and CDR2 (germline): SGHVS, FQNEAQ. The CDR3 is 13 residues long. V lost 3 bases, J lost 5 bases, and 10 bases lay in between. This CDR3 reads CASSFKGVTEAFF. CDR3 DNA sequence: TGTGCCAGCAGCTTCAAAGGGGTTACTGAAGCTTTCTTT. The full variable domain, completed using reference TRBV7-8 and TRBJ1-1, is GAGVSQSPRYKVAKRGQDVALRCDPISGHVSLFWYQQALGQGPEFLTYFQNEAQLDKSGLPSDRFFAERPEGSVSTLKIQRTQQEDSAVYLCASSFKGVTEAFFGQGTRLTVV.

This clone showed up just once. The V call is TRBV6-4, the J call TRBJ2-6; D is uncertain. Trimming pared 4 bases from V and 0 bases from J, leaving 4 bases between. Germline CDR1 and CDR2: MRHNA and SNTAGT. The length of the CDR3 is 14 residues. Here the CDR3 DNA reads TGTGCCAGCAGTGCCTACTCTGGGGCCAACGTCCTGACTTTC. Protein product: CASSAYSGANVLTF.

The chain combines TRBV5-1 with TRBJ2-1; 7 bases line up with TRBD2. The germline gives CDR1 SGHRS, CDR2 YFSETQ. The CDR3 loop spans 15 amino acids. V lost 0 bases, J lost 9 bases, and 9 bases stayed unmatched. CDR3 residues: CASSLAGREGFEQFF. In DNA, the CDR3 is TGCGCCAGCAGCTTGGCCGGTAGGGAGGGTTTTGAGCAGTTCTTC.

This chain uses TRBV6-5 with TRBJ2-1, with a tentative D call TRBD1 (5 bases). The CDR3 totals 13 residues. V lost 2 bases to trimming and J lost 5 bases, with 7 bases between them. CDR1 is MNHEY and CDR2 is SVGAGI in the germline V gene. Here the CDR3 reads CASSYDRNNEQFF. The CDR3 DNA sequence: TGTGCCAGCAGTTACGACAGAAACAATGAGCAGTTCTTC.

This chain joins TRBV9 and TRBJ2-7; the D gene is possibly TRBD2 (5 bases). This CDR3 is built from 16 residues. Per the germline V gene, CDR1 is SGDLS and CDR2 is YYNGEE. V lost 4 bases and J 0 bases, leaving 17 bases between the germline ends. The CDR3 DNA is TGTGCCAGCAGCTTTAGAGGCGCGGGCGGCTCCTACGAGCAGTACTTC. Its protein is CASSFRGAGGSYEQYF.

The chain combines TRBV7-9 with TRBJ1-1; D gene uncertain. The CDR3 extends over 13 amino acids. Trimming removed 5 bases at V and 0 bases at J, with 7 bases between. Germline assignment: CDR1 SEHNR and CDR2 FQNEAQ (reference sequence). The CDR3 here is CASSRGLNTEAFF. The CDR3 DNA follows: TGTGCCAGCAGCCGAGGCCTGAACACTGAAGCTTTCTTT.

The V and J genes are TRBV18 and TRBJ2-2, with D hard to call. Germline V gene data show CDR1 as KGHSH and CDR2 as LQKENI. V was trimmed by 3 bases and J by 7 bases, leaving 6 bases between them. The length of the CDR3 is 12 residues. The chain's CDR3 is CASSPYNGELFF. As DNA, the CDR3 is TGTGCCAGCTCACCTTACAACGGGGAGCTGTTTTTT.

This chain uses TRBV6-2 or TRBV6-3 with TRBJ1-2; 7 bases match TRBD1. Per germline, CDR1 MNHEY and CDR2 SVGEGT. V was pared by 4 bases and J by 5 bases, with 4 bases of the junction left unmatched. This CDR3 contains 13 residues. The CDR3, as DNA: TGTGCCAGCAGTTCGACAGGGTTTTATGGCTACACCTTC. Encoded protein: CASSSTGFYGYTF.

In its sample, this clone was seen once. The chain has TRBV5-1 and TRBJ2-3, with TRBD1 matching over 10 bases. J gave up 4 bases and V 4 bases, and 6 bases lay outside the gene matches. CDR3 size: 15 residues. Germline assignment: CDR1 SGHRS and CDR2 YFSETQ. The CDR3 DNA follows: TGCGCCAGCAGCGGCGGGACAGGGGTGGCAGATACGCAGTATTTT. It is translated as CASSGGTGVADTQYF.

The genes are TRBV4-2 and TRBJ1-3; TRBD1 matches 7 bases. From germline, CDR1 is LGHNA and CDR2 YNFKEQ. V lost 4 bases, J lost 1 base, and 4 bases stayed unmatched. This CDR3 comprises 15 residues. CDR3 DNA sequence: TGTGCCAGCAGCCGGACAGGAGTTTCTGGAAACACCATATATTTT. This sequence encodes CASSRTGVSGNTIYF.

The V gene is TRBV9, the J gene TRBJ2-2; D possibly corresponds to TRBD1 (5 bases). Germline-derived CDR1 and CDR2 are SGDLS and YYNGEE. V gave up 4 bases and J gave up 1 base, with 17 bases separating them. The CDR3 is made up of 17 amino acids. This CDR3 reads CASSTSQKQGNTGELFF. Here the CDR3 DNA reads TGTGCCAGCAGCACGTCCCAAAAGCAGGGGAACACCGGGGAGCTGTTTTTT.

J is TRBJ2-7 and V is TRBV29-1; TRBD1 aligns across 12 bases. Germline trimming cut 4 bases from V and 6 bases from J; bases unmatched to any gene: 4. The CDR3 loop spans 13 amino acids. The germline CDR1 and CDR2 sequences are SQVTM and ANQGSEA. Written as DNA, the CDR3 is TGCAGCGTTGTGCCGGGACAGGGGGCCGAGCAGTACTTC. Translating gives CSVVPGQGAEQYF.

The chain links TRBV15 to TRBJ1-6; D gene ambiguous. V was trimmed by 0 bases and J by 10 bases, leaving 10 bases between them. CDR1 is LNHNV and CDR2 is YYDKDF in the germline V gene (reference sequence). CDR3 length equals 14 residues. CDR3 protein: CATSRDRESSPLHF. The CDR3 DNA reads as TGTGCCACCAGCAGAGATAGGGAGTCATCACCCCTCCACTTT. The full variable domain, its missing parts supplied by reference TRBV15 and TRBJ1-6, is DAMVIQNPRYQVTQFGKPVTLSCSQTLNHNVMYWYQQKSSQAPKLLFHYYDKDFNNEADTPDNFQSRRPNTSFCFLDIRSPGLGDTAMYLCATSRDRESSPLHFGNGTRLTVT.

The rearrangement uses TRBV5-5 and TRBJ2-7, with TRBD1 matching over 9 bases. This CDR3 contains 14 residues. V lost 4 bases, J lost 3 bases, and 5 bases stayed unmatched. Germline V lookup: CDR1 SGHKS, CDR2 YYEKEE (reference sequence). CDR3 bases: TGTGCCAGCAGCGCCAGGACAGGGGTCTACGAGCAGTACTTC. It codes for CASSARTGVYEQYF. Supplemented by reference TRBV5-5 and TRBJ2-7, the full variable domain reads DAGVTQSPTHLIKTRGQQVTLRCSPISGHKSVSWYQQVLGQGPQFIFQYYEKEERGRGNFPDRFSARQFPNYSSELNVNALLLGDSALYLCASSARTGVYEQYFGPGTRLTVT.

The V and J genes are TRBV7-2 and TRBJ1-5, with D perhaps matching TRBD1 (6 bases). The V end lost 7 bases, the J end lost 7 bases, and 14 bases lay between the germline ends. From germline, CDR1 is SGHTA and CDR2 FQGNSA. This CDR3 region has 13 residues. The CDR3 protein is CASTPGDRQPQHF. DNA for the CDR3: TGTGCCAGCACCCCAGGGGATCGCCAGCCCCAGCATTTT.

The gene calls are TRBV9 and TRBJ1-5, with D possibly being TRBD1 (5 bases). The CDR3 is 14 amino acids. V was pared by 3 bases and J by 3 bases, with 10 bases between. Germline V lookup: CDR1 SGDLS, CDR2 YYNGEE. CDR3 residues: CASSGEGYNQPQHF. The CDR3 DNA is TGTGCCAGCAGCGGGGAGGGGTACAATCAGCCCCAGCATTTT. Full variable domain (rest looked up from reference TRBV9 and TRBJ1-5): DSGVTQTPKHLITATGQRVTLRCSPRSGDLSVYWYQQSLDQGLQFLIQYYNGEERAKGNILERFSAQQFPDLHSELNLSSLELGDSALYFCASSGEGYNQPQHFGDGTRLSIL.

The rearrangement links TRBV7-2 to TRBJ2-2; D remains ambiguous. The germline CDR1 and CDR2 sequences are SGHTA and FQGNSA. The CDR3 is 13 amino acids. V shed 5 bases and J shed 5 bases, with 9 bases lying between them. The CDR3 sequence is CASSVTVTGELFF. Written as DNA, the CDR3 is TGTGCCAGCAGCGTGACTGTGACCGGGGAGCTGTTTTTT.

This clone appeared once. The rearrangement joins TRBV28 to TRBJ1-2, with TRBD1 as a possible D gene (5 bases). The CDR3 sequence is 15 residues long. Germline V gene data show CDR1 as MDHEN and CDR2 as SYDVKM. The germline V and J ends were trimmed by 6 bases and 2 bases, with 16 bases remaining between them. CDR3 in DNA: TGTGCCAGCAGGGGCGGGACGGAACTAAACTATGGCTACACCTTC. Protein: CASRGGTELNYGYTF.

This clone appeared a few times. CDR3 sequence: CASSQELLETGTYEQYF. DNA of the CDR3: TGCGCCAGCAGCCAAGAGTTGCTCGAGACAGGGACCTACGAGCAGTACTTC. The chain employs TRBV4-1 and TRBJ2-7; 7 nucleotides match TRBD1. This CDR3 is built from 17 residues. J gave up 2 bases and V 0 bases, and 10 bases lay outside the gene matches. The V gene's germline CDR1 is MGHRA and CDR2 YSYEKL.

This clone was recorded only once. The rearrangement joins TRBV7-9 to TRBJ2-7; 8 bases fit TRBD1. Germline V gives CDR1 SEHNR, CDR2 FQNEAQ (reference sequence). V was pared by 6 bases and J by 5 bases, with 3 bases of the junction left unmatched. This CDR3 has 12 amino acids. CDR3 residues: CASSSTGDEQYF. DNA for the CDR3: TGTGCCAGCAGTTCGACAGGGGACGAGCAGTACTTC.

This clone occurred once. The rearrangement uses TRBV11-2 and TRBJ2-7; tentative D call: TRBD2 (6 bases). This CDR3 region has 16 residues. Germline CDR1 is SGHAT and CDR2 is FQNNGV. V was trimmed by 3 bases and J by 0 bases, leaving 15 bases between them. The CDR3 coding sequence is TGTGCCAGCAGCTTGATCGGACTAAACCTCTCCTACGAGCAGTACTTC. Translating gives CASSLIGLNLSYEQYF.

The rearrangement uses TRBV6-5 and TRBJ1-1; TRBD1 might be the D (5 bases). The ends were cut back, 7 bases at V and 7 bases at J, with 22 bases in the middle. The length of the CDR3 is 15 residues. Germline V gene sequence: CDR1 MNHEY, CDR2 SVGAGI. The DNA of the CDR3 is TGTGCCAGCATGGAGACAGACGGAAGACGCCATGAAGCTTTCTTT. Translated: CASMETDGRRHEAFF.

The chain has TRBV4-2 and TRBJ2-3; no definite D call. The CDR3 has 13 amino acids. From germline, CDR1 is LGHNA and CDR2 YNFKEQ. V was shortened by 0 bases and J by 3 bases, with 4 bases between the two germline ends. For the CDR3, the DNA is TGTGCCAGCAGCCAAGACCAAACAGATACGCAGTATTTT. It specifies CASSQDQTDTQYF.

This rearrangement joins TRBV14 to TRBJ1-1; D is uncertain. The germline V gene has CDR1 SGHDN and CDR2 FVKESK. This CDR3 has 12 amino acids. Trimming left V 4 bases short and J 5 bases short, with 8 bases between. CDR3 nucleotide sequence: TGTGCCAGCAGCCGCGTGCAAACTGAAGCTTTCTTT. The encoded protein is CASSRVQTEAFF.

CDR3 DNA: TGTGCCAGCACCTCCAGGGGTGGAGAGACCCAGTACTTC. It specifies CASTSRGGETQYF. The rearrangement links TRBV12-3 or TRBV12-4 to TRBJ2-5; D perhaps matches TRBD1 (6 bases). The CDR3 totals 13 residues. V lost 7 bases to trimming and J lost 4 bases, with 13 bases between them.

The chain couples TRBV28 to TRBJ2-1; weak D call: TRBD2 (6 bases). This CDR3 is 16 amino acids long. CDR1 and CDR2 from the germline V gene are MDHEN and SYDVKM. V lost 4 bases, J lost 0 bases, and 13 bases lay in between. The CDR3 DNA reads TGTGCCAGCAGTTCTCGTCTCGGGGGCTCCTACAATGAGCAGTTCTTC. Translating it yields CASSSRLGGSYNEQFF.